Shown below are 13 T cell receptor beta chains from a single sample sequenced in a study of T-cell reconstitution after alpha-beta-depleted transplantation in children. As it was prepared, the TCRbeta library received unique molecular identifiers. TCRdb itself ran the PCR reads through MiXCR, one entry per CDR3 protein. The data show about 350,000 distinct CDR3 sequences, 10% to 15% seen once. The sequences come from PBMCs, collected from the stem cell graft. The source is a human donor who donated a stem cell graft to a child with Fanconi anemia.

The rearrangement joins TRBV6-5 to TRBJ1-6; no clear D. V gave up 7 bases and J gave up 0 bases, with 10 bases separating them. Germline values: CDR1 MNHEY, CDR2 SVGAGI. The CDR3 runs 15 residues. CDR3 in amino acids: CASIRSSSYNSPLHF. The CDR3 bases are TGTGCCAGCATTAGATCGAGCTCCTATAATTCACCCCTCCACTTT.

This clonotype was seen a handful of times. The chain recombines TRBV7-2 with TRBJ2-6; TRBD1 matches 7 bases. CDR1 and CDR2 from the germline V gene are SGHTA and FQGNSA. The CDR3 runs 16 residues. J lost 6 bases, V lost 5 bases, and 10 bases had no gene match. CDR3 residues: CASSHDRVAVANVLTF. The DNA of the CDR3 is TGTGCCAGCAGCCACGACAGGGTAGCCGTGGCCAACGTCCTGACTTTC.

This clonotype showed up many times. The genes are TRBV12-3 or TRBV12-4 and TRBJ1-2, with TRBD1 as a possible D gene (6 bases). Trimming cost V 6 bases and J 2 bases, with 10 bases left between them. There are 13 residues in the CDR3. This CDR3 is CASRATGNYGYTF. Written as DNA, the CDR3 is TGTGCCAGCAGAGCAACAGGGAACTATGGCTACACCTTC.

The chain employs TRBV7-9 and TRBJ1-1; D remains ambiguous. The CDR3 has 14 amino acids. The germline gives CDR1 SEHNR, CDR2 FQNEAQ (reference sequence). Between the trimmed V and J ends, which lost 0 bases and 4 bases, there was a span of 9 bases. This CDR3 is CASSLASAVTEAFF. The CDR3 DNA reads as TGTGCCAGCAGCTTAGCTTCGGCGGTCACTGAAGCTTTCTTT.

Ten or more counts support this clonotype. This chain links TRBV5-6 with TRBJ1-5, with TRBD1 matching over 9 bases. The CDR3 contains 15 residues. CDR1 and CDR2 (germline): SGHDT, YYEEEE. The V segment lost 1 base and the J segment 5 bases; nucleotides outside the gene matches: 4. The CDR3 bases are TGTGCCAGCAGCTTGTACGGACAGGGGTATCAGCCCCAGCATTTT. Residues: CASSLYGQGYQPQHF. The full variable domain, with the rest looked up from reference TRBV5-6 and TRBJ1-5, is DAGVTQSPTHLIKTRGQQVTLRCSPKSGHDTVSWYQQALGQGPQFIFQYYEEEERQRGNFPDRFSGHQFPNYSSELNVNALLLGDSALYLCASSLYGQGYQPQHFGDGTRLSIL.

To note about this clonotype: Here the CDR3 omits its conserved ending phenylalanine or tryptophan, so a read error is the likely source. The chain recombines TRBV5-1 with TRBJ2-2; possibly TRBD1 or TRBD2 for D (5 bases each). CDR3 length equals 14 residues. From germline, CDR1 is SGHRS and CDR2 YFSETQ. The V end was cut by 3 bases, the J end by 2 bases, with 8 bases between. The CDR3 sequence is CASSWDGNTGELFY. The CDR3 DNA reads TGCGCCAGCAGCTGGGACGGAAACACCGGGGAGCTGTTTTAT.

As for this clonotype: It may be a read error: a sequence one base away is much more abundant. This chain links TRBV3-1 with TRBJ1-1; 7 bases fit TRBD1. The CDR3 is 12 amino acids. V lost 5 bases to trimming and J lost 6 bases; unmatched junction nucleotides: 3. Germline V gene data show CDR1 as LGHDT and CDR2 as YNNKEL (reference sequence). The CDR3 is CASSSGGAEAFF. For the CDR3, the DNA is TGTGCCAGCAGCTCAGGGGGGGCTGAAGCTTTCTTT.

This clonotype turned up a few times. This rearrangement joins TRBV28 to TRBJ2-3, with no clear D. Trimming cost V 8 bases and J 1 base, with 13 bases left between them. This CDR3 spans 14 amino acids. Germline lookup yields CDR1 MDHEN and CDR2 SYDVKM. CDR3 loop: CASAPQDGTDTQYF. CDR3 DNA: TGTGCCAGCGCCCCTCAGGACGGCACAGATACGCAGTATTTT. The variable domain in full, completed from reference TRBV28 and TRBJ2-3, reads DVKVTQSSRYLVKRTGEKVFLECVQDMDHENMFWYRQDPGLGLRLIYFSYDVKMKEKGDIPEGYSVSREKKERFSLILESASTNQTSMYLCASAPQDGTDTQYFGPGTRLTVL.

This clonotype was seen a single time. V gene TRBV20-1 combines with J gene TRBJ2-1, with 13 bases identical to TRBD2. This CDR3 is built from 20 residues. CDR1 and CDR2 (germline): DFQATT, SNEGSKA (reference sequence). V shed 5 bases and J 0 bases; nucleotides not matched to a gene: 16. The CDR3 loop is CSARPSGTSGTDSSYNEQFF. The CDR3, as DNA: TGCAGTGCTCGCCCCTCCGGGACTAGCGGGACTGATAGCTCCTACAATGAGCAGTTCTTC.

There are a few counts of this clonotype. V gene TRBV2 combines with J gene TRBJ2-7; no firm D call. V was trimmed by 1 base and J by 3 bases, leaving 13 bases between them. Germline V gene sequence: CDR1 SNHLY, CDR2 FYNNEI. The CDR3 totals 15 residues. The CDR3 region has the DNA TGTGCCAGCAGTGAAGGGTCGGGTGGAAGCTACGAGCAGTACTTC. It encodes CASSEGSGGSYEQYF.

This clonotype was seen a few times. The V and J genes are TRBV7-2 and TRBJ2-1; 11 bases are a match to TRBD2. J was trimmed by 0 bases and V by 0 bases; bases with no gene match: 4. Germline V lookup: CDR1 SGHTA, CDR2 FQGNSA. The CDR3 extends over 18 amino acids. CDR3 sequence reads: CASSLALAGAGSYNEQFF. CDR3 in DNA: TGTGCCAGCAGCTTAGCACTAGCGGGGGCCGGCTCCTACAATGAGCAGTTCTTC.

The chain employs TRBV2 and TRBJ1-1; a possible D gene is TRBD1 (5 bases). V was clipped by 5 bases and J by 10 bases, with 11 bases between them. Germline CDR1 reads SNHLY; CDR2 reads FYNNEI. This CDR3 has 11 amino acids. CDR3 sequence (DNA): TGTGCCAGCAGTTACCAGGGTCGAGCTTTCTTT. This encodes CASSYQGRAFF.

This clonotype was recorded a few times. The chain joins TRBV7-2 to TRBJ2-7, with D maybe TRBD1 (6 bases). Germline V CDR1 and CDR2: SGHTA, FQGNSA. The CDR3 is 14 amino acids. The V gene lost 3 bases and the J gene lost 2 bases, with 11 bases spanning the gap. The CDR3 region has the DNA TGTGCCAGCAGCTTCGGGGACACCACCTACGAGCAGTACTTC. Its protein is CASSFGDTTYEQYF.